Following are 2 T cell receptor beta chains from one sample sequenced in a study of identical twins. TCRdb reprocessed the 5' RACE reads via MiXCR and lists one record per CDR3 protein. Here the sample spans some 560,000 distinct CDR3 sequences, 9% to 10% being singletons. These same data were also listed under a study on yellow fever vaccine responses in identical twins.

The specimen sequenced was PBMCs. Receptors originate from a woman between 18 and 29 years old in good health.

V and J are TRBV19 and TRBJ2-1, with D possibly being TRBD2 (5 bases). This CDR3 has 15 amino acids. Trimming left V 7 bases short and J 4 bases short, with 17 bases between. Germline-derived CDR1 and CDR2 are LNHDA and SQIVND (reference sequence). In DNA form, the CDR3 reads TGTGCCAGTATAGGGAGTGGTAACCCGTACAATGAGCAGTTCTTC. Translated: CASIGSGNPYNEQFF.

The chain uses TRBV5-1 and TRBJ2-1, with TRBD2 matching over 7 bases. CDR1 is SGHRS, CDR2 YFSETQ, per germline. The CDR3 is 15 residues long. V shed 2 bases and J 4 bases; nucleotides not matched to a gene: 6. The CDR3 loop reads CASSLSGEPYNEQFF. In DNA, the CDR3 is TGCGCCAGCAGCTTAAGCGGGGAACCTTACAATGAGCAGTTCTTC.